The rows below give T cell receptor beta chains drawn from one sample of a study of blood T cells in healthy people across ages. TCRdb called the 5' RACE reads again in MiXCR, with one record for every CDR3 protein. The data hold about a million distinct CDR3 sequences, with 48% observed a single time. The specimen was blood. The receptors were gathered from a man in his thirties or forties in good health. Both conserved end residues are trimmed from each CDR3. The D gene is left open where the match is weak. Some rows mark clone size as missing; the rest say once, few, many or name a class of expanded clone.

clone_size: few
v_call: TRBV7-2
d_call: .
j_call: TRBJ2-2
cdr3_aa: ASSLKVAAGELF

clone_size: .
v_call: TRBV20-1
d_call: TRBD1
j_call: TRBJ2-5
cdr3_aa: SARDQRGQGEQY

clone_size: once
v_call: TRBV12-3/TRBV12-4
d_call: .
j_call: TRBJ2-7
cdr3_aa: VSSLGGNEQY

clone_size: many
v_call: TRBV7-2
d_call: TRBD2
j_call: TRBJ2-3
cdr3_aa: ASSLPGLAKTDTQY

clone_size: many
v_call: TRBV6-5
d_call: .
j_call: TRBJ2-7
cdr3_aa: ASSYAGTLSYEQY

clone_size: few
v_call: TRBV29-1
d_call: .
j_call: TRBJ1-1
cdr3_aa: SVDRNTEAF

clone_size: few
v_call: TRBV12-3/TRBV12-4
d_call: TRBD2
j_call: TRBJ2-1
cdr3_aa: ASSLDASGGGNEQF

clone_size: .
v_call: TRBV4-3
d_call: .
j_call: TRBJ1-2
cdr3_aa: ASSQEAGNCGYT

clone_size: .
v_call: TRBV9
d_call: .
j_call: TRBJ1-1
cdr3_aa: ASSVGVRSTEAF

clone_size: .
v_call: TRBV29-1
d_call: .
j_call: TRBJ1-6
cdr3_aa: SVGRDYNSPLH

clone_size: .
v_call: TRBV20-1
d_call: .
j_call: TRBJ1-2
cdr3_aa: SARDGTRSNYGYT

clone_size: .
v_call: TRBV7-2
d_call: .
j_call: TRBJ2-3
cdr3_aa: ASTLLGGLSTDMQY

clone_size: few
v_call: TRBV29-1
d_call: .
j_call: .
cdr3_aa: SVGKEGSEQY

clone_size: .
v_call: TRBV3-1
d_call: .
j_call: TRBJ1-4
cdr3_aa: ASSQERVGGEKLF

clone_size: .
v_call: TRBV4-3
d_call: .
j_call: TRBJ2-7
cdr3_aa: ASSQEGSIAYEQY

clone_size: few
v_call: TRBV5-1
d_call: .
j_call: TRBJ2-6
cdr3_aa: ASSLVASGANVLT

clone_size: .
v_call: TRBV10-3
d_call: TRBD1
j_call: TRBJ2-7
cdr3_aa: AISEAGTGGSEQY